What follows are 16 T cell receptor beta chains derived from one specimen sequenced in a study of shared clonotypes between healthy human individuals. The naive CD8 population came from CD45RO-negative cells selected for CCR7, without terminally differentiated effector memory CD45RA+ cells. Using immunoSEQ multiplex PCR, the repertoire was profiled, and TCRdb retains in-frame clones only, with some absent. The data contain some 2.1 million clones, 80% to 95% of them singletons. The specimen was naive CD8+ T cells from PBMCs. Source of these receptors: a man younger than 30 in good health. Some clones in this sample may be carry-over from other donors' samples.

The chain joins TRBV7-8 to TRBJ1-5; maybe TRBD1 (6 bases). V dropped 5 bases and J dropped 1 base, with 15 bases sitting between them. Per the germline V gene, CDR1 is SGHVS and CDR2 is FQNEAQ. CDR3 length equals 16 residues. CDR3 nucleotides: TGTGCCAGCAGCCCTCGGACCGGACAGAGCAATCAGCCCCAGCATTTT. Protein product: CASSPRTGQSNQPQHF. The whole variable domain, remainder taken from reference TRBV7-8 and TRBJ1-5, is GAGVSQSPRYKVAKRGQDVALRCDPISGHVSLFWYQQALGQGPEFLTYFQNEAQLDKSGLPSDRFFAERPEGSVSTLKIQRTQQEDSAVYLCASSPRTGQSNQPQHFGDGTRLSIL.

This chain links TRBV7-6 with TRBJ2-2; 11 nucleotides align to TRBD1. V was clipped by 1 base and J by 4 bases; unmatched bases: 2. The CDR3 extends over 16 amino acids. CDR1 is SGHVS and CDR2 is FNYEAQ in the germline V gene. Here the CDR3 DNA reads TGTGCCAGCAGCTTAGACGGGACAGGGGGCACCGGGGAGCTGTTTTTT. Translated: CASSLDGTGGTGELFF.

This clone was detected once. V and J are TRBV9 and TRBJ1-2, with 8 bases identical to TRBD1. V was pared by 4 bases and J by 3 bases, with 11 bases of the junction left unmatched. From germline, CDR1 is SGDLS and CDR2 YYNGEE. The CDR3 has 16 amino acids. The DNA of the CDR3 is TGTGCCAGCAGCTTATACGGACAGGGATTTGACTATGGCTACACCTTC. The encoded protein is CASSLYGQGFDYGYTF.

This chain joins TRBV5-1 and TRBJ2-1; TRBD2 agrees at 12 bases. This CDR3 has 17 residues. The germline V gene encodes CDR1 SGHRS and CDR2 YFSETQ. J was trimmed by 7 bases and V by 0 bases; bases with no gene match: 8. The CDR3 DNA reads as TGCGCCAGCAGCTTGGGACTAGCGGGAGTAGGGGGTAATGAGCAGTTCTTC. Its protein is CASSLGLAGVGGNEQFF.

This chain connects TRBV6-6 to TRBJ2-3; D is undetermined. The germline V and J ends were trimmed by 3 bases and 0 bases, with 7 bases remaining between them. The CDR3 spans 14 residues. Per germline, CDR1 MNHNY and CDR2 SVGAGI (reference sequence). The CDR3 region has the DNA TGTGCCAGCAGTTATACGGCTAGCACAGATACGCAGTATTTT. Translating gives CASSYTASTDTQYF.

The V and J genes are TRBV6-6 and TRBJ1-1; no firm D call. This CDR3 has 16 residues. V lost 3 bases, J lost 5 bases, and 19 bases lay in between. Germline assignment: CDR1 MNHNY and CDR2 SVGAGI (reference sequence). CDR3 nucleotide sequence: TGTGCCAGCAGTTATTACGTGGGGAATCTTCCTACTGAAGCTTTCTTT. Translating it yields CASSYYVGNLPTEAFF.

The J gene is TRBJ2-3, the V gene TRBV7-9; TRBD1 aligns across 7 bases. The junction had 7 bases not matched to a gene; V was cut back by 5 bases and J by 5 bases. The CDR3 runs 14 residues. The germline gives CDR1 SEHNR, CDR2 FQNEAQ (reference sequence). The CDR3 region is CASSPQHRGDTQYF. The CDR3 DNA sequence: TGTGCCAGCAGCCCGCAGCACAGGGGAGATACGCAGTATTTT.

This clone was seen just once. The rearrangement joins TRBV19 to TRBJ2-1, with D possibly being TRBD1 (6 bases). Deletions cut 3 bases from V and 1 base from J, with 13 bases between. The germline CDR1 and CDR2 sequences are LNHDA and SQIVND (reference sequence). The CDR3 covers 16 residues. The CDR3 coding sequence is TGTGCCAGTAGTATCACAGGGTCGGTATCCTACAATGAGCAGTTCTTC. Residues: CASSITGSVSYNEQFF.

V usage is TRBV7-6 and J usage is TRBJ1-4; no clear D gene. The germline V gene encodes CDR1 SGHVS and CDR2 FNYEAQ. CDR3 length equals 14 residues. Trimming removed 5 bases from V and 5 bases from J, with 12 bases in between. The CDR3 here is CASSLGPFNEKLFF. Written as DNA, the CDR3 is TGTGCCAGCAGCCTCGGACCGTTCAATGAAAAACTGTTTTTT. The full variable domain, in which reference TRBV7-6 and TRBJ1-4 provide the parts outside the CDR3, is GAGVSQSPRYKVTKRGQDVALRCDPISGHVSLYWYRQALGQGPEFLTYFNYEAQQDKSGLPNDRFSAERPEGSISTLTIQRTEQRDSAMYRCASSLGPFNEKLFFGSGTQLSVL.

V is TRBV6-5 and J is TRBJ2-7; 8 nucleotides align to TRBD1. Germline-derived CDR1 and CDR2 are MNHEY and SVGAGI. V trimming: 6 bases; J trimming: 2 bases; junction bases outside the gene matches: 3. The CDR3 is 13 residues long. CDR3 coding DNA: TGTGCCAGCAGCTCGGACAGGGCCTACGAGCAGTACTTC. Translating gives CASSSDRAYEQYF.

This rearrangement joins TRBV6-5 to TRBJ1-5; weak D call: TRBD1 (5 bases). The V gene's germline CDR1 is MNHEY and CDR2 SVGAGI. The CDR3 loop spans 14 amino acids. The V end lost 2 bases, the J end lost 2 bases, and 7 bases lay between the germline ends. The CDR3 DNA follows: TGTGCCAGCAGTTACGGGGCAGGCAATCAGCCCCAGCATTTT. Protein product: CASSYGAGNQPQHF.

The chain couples TRBV6-5 to TRBJ2-7, with D perhaps matching TRBD2 (5 bases). The CDR3 loop spans 14 amino acids. Trimming removed 0 bases from V and 4 bases from J, with 10 bases in between. From germline, CDR1 is MNHEY and CDR2 SVGAGI. The CDR3 spells CASSYSDYRYEQYF. The CDR3 DNA is TGTGCCAGCAGTTACTCCGACTATCGGTACGAGCAGTACTTC.

This sequence joins TRBV27 and TRBJ2-7; D unclear. Trimming left V 5 bases short and J 0 bases short, with 11 bases between. Germline V gene data show CDR1 as MNHEY and CDR2 as SMNVEV (reference sequence). The CDR3 has 14 residues. Here the CDR3 reads CASSLWTHSYEQYF. DNA of the CDR3: TGTGCCAGCAGTCTGTGGACCCACTCCTACGAGCAGTACTTC.

This sequence joins TRBV2 and TRBJ2-7; D is unclear. The V gene lost 10 bases and the J gene lost 2 bases, with 12 bases spanning the gap. Germline V gene data show CDR1 as SNHLY and CDR2 as FYNNEI. The CDR3 spans 12 residues. The CDR3 here is CANTDGTYEQYF. The CDR3 DNA reads as TGTGCCAACACGGACGGAACCTACGAGCAGTACTTC. Full variable domain (rest looked up from reference TRBV2 and TRBJ2-7): EPEVTQTPSHQVTQMGQEVILRCVPISNHLYFYWYRQILGQKVEFLVSFYNNEISEKSEIFDDQFSVERPDGSNFTLKIRSTKLEDSAMYFCANTDGTYEQYFGPGTRLTVT.

The rearrangement joins TRBV28 to TRBJ1-2, with unresolved D. This CDR3 comprises 13 residues. The germline V and J ends were trimmed by 2 bases and 4 bases, with 8 bases remaining between them. Germline values: CDR1 MDHEN, CDR2 SYDVKM. CDR3 in DNA: TGTGCCAGCAGTTTAGGACCTTCCTATGGCTACACCTTC. It encodes CASSLGPSYGYTF.

This chain links TRBV6-5 with TRBJ2-1; D is undetermined. CDR1 and CDR2 from the germline V gene are MNHEY and SVGAGI. The ends were cut back, 1 base at V and 5 bases at J, with 15 bases in the middle. This CDR3 region has 16 residues. Here the CDR3 DNA reads TGTGCCAGCAGTTACTATCGACCGAACAAGAACAATGAGCAGTTCTTC. Translating it yields CASSYYRPNKNNEQFF.